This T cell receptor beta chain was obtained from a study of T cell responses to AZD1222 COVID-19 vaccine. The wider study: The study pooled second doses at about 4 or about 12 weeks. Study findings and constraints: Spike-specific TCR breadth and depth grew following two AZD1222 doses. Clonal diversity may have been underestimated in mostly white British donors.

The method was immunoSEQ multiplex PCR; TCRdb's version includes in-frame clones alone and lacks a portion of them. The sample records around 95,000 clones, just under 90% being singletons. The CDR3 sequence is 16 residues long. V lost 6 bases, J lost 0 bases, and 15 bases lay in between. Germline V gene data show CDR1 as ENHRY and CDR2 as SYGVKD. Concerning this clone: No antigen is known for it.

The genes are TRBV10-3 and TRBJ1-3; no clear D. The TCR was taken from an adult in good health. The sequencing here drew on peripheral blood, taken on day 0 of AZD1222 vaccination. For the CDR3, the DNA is TGTGCCATCAGCAAAGGTTGGGCAGACTCTGGAAACACCATATATTTT. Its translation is CAISKGWADSGNTIYF.